The 32 T cell receptor beta chains reported below all come from one sample, sequenced in a study of graft-versus-host responses after intestinal transplantation. Assay used: immunoSEQ multiplex PCR; TCRdb lists only in-frame clones, some missing. The top ten clones hold 9.5% to 15% of a sample with nearly 15,000 clones, about three fifths of them seen once. Lymphocytes from graft epithelium and lamina propria were isolated. Here the sequenced sample was ileum tissue, taken 524 days after transplant. The source of these receptors is a human patient who received an intestinal transplant, so some T cells may come from the graft donor.

The chain carries TRBV9 and TRBJ2-3, with 9 bases matching TRBD2. The CDR3 runs 16 residues. The V segment lost 2 bases and the J segment 2 bases; nucleotides outside the gene matches: 6. Looked up from germline, CDR1 is SGDLS and CDR2 is YYNGEE. The CDR3 protein is CASSVQPSGATDTQYF. DNA for the CDR3: TGTGCCAGCAGCGTCCAACCTAGCGGGGCCACAGATACGCAGTATTTT. Drawing the rest from reference TRBV9 and TRBJ2-3, the complete variable domain is DSGVTQTPKHLITATGQRVTLRCSPRSGDLSVYWYQQSLDQGLQFLIQYYNGEERAKGNILERFSAQQFPDLHSELNLSSLELGDSALYFCASSVQPSGATDTQYFGPGTRLTVL.

The V gene is TRBV10-2, the J gene TRBJ2-7; 7 bases line up with TRBD2. The CDR3 is 14 residues long. J was trimmed by 0 bases and V by 2 bases; bases with no gene match: 1. Germline V lookup: CDR1 WSHSY, CDR2 SAAADI. The CDR3 sequence is CASSETGGSYEQYF. Written as DNA, the CDR3 is TGCGCCAGCAGTGAGACGGGGGGCTCCTACGAGCAGTACTTC.

This clone was observed a handful of times. V gene TRBV11-2 combines with J gene TRBJ2-7; 9 bases align to TRBD1. The length of the CDR3 is 15 residues. V trimming: 1 base; J trimming: 1 base; junction bases outside the gene matches: 2. Germline V CDR1 and CDR2: SGHAT, FQNNGV. This CDR3 reads CASSLAGTGSYEQYF. CDR3 DNA sequence: TGTGCCAGCAGCTTAGCCGGGACAGGGTCCTACGAGCAGTACTTC. Together with reference TRBV11-2 and TRBJ2-7, the CDR3 gives the full variable domain: EAGVAQSPRYKIIEKRQSVAFWCNPISGHATLYWYQQILGQGPKLLIQFQNNGVVDDSQLPKDRFSAERLKGVDSTLKIQPAKLEDSAVYLCASSLAGTGSYEQYFGPGTRLTVT.

The chain employs TRBV16 and TRBJ1-1; D gene unclear. Looked up from germline, CDR1 is KGHSY and CDR2 is FQNENV. The V gene lost 0 bases and the J gene lost 0 bases, with 8 bases spanning the gap. The CDR3 spans 15 residues. This CDR3 reads CASSQSGRLNTEAFF. The DNA of the CDR3 is TGTGCCAGCAGCCAATCTGGGAGGTTGAACACTGAAGCTTTCTTT.

The rearrangement links TRBV29-1 to TRBJ2-1, with a tentative D call TRBD1 (5 bases). The CDR3 has 14 residues. Germline values: CDR1 SQVTM, CDR2 ANQGSEA. Trimming took off 4 bases at V and 2 bases at J, with 12 bases between the two ends. The CDR3 coding sequence is TGCAGCGTTGTAGGGGCCGATACCTACAATGAGCAGTTCTTC. Protein product: CSVVGADTYNEQFF.

V is TRBV19 and J is TRBJ1-5, with 8 bases lining up with TRBD1. The CDR3 sequence is 16 residues long. V was clipped by 3 bases and J by 2 bases; unmatched bases: 6. Looked up from germline, CDR1 is LNHDA and CDR2 is SQIVND (reference sequence). In nucleotides, the CDR3 is TGTGCCAGTAGTATCGTCGGACAGGGTGGCAATCAGCCCCAGCATTTT. Translation: CASSIVGQGGNQPQHF. Using reference TRBV19 and TRBJ1-5 for the parts outside the CDR3, the full variable domain is DGGITQSPKYLFRKEGQNVTLSCEQNLNHDAMYWYRQDPGQGLRLIYYSQIVNDFQKGDIAEGYSVSREKKESFPLTVTSAQKNPTAFYLCASSIVGQGGNQPQHFGDGTRLSIL.

As for this clone: Other DNA variants within this sample encode the same CDR3. The chain is built from TRBV19 and TRBJ1-2; 8 nucleotides line up with TRBD1. This CDR3 is built from 12 residues. V was clipped by 7 bases and J by 4 bases; unmatched bases: 2. The germline CDR1 and CDR2 sequences are LNHDA and SQIVND (reference sequence). The DNA for the CDR3 is TGTGCCAGTAAGGACAGGGCCTATGGCTACACCTTC. Translated: CASKDRAYGYTF.

V usage is TRBV4-1 and J usage is TRBJ1-2, with D tentatively TRBD1 (5 bases). V gave up 1 base and J gave up 8 bases, with 11 bases separating them. CDR1 is MGHRA and CDR2 is YSYEKL in the germline V gene. This CDR3 has 13 residues. The CDR3 DNA follows: TGCGCCAGCAGCCAAGTTGCGGGGCGGGGCTACACCTTC. Translated: CASSQVAGRGYTF.

This clone was observed a few times. The rearrangement uses TRBV9 and TRBJ2-7, with TRBD1 matching 7 bases. Trimming at V came to 3 bases and at J to 6 bases, leaving 15 bases not matched to a gene. The V gene's germline CDR1 is SGDLS and CDR2 YYNGEE. The CDR3 loop spans 16 amino acids. The CDR3 region has the DNA TGTGCCAGCAGCGGAAACCGACAGGGAAGAGGGGTCGAGCAGTACTTC. Protein: CASSGNRQGRGVEQYF.

The chain couples TRBV30 to TRBJ2-7, with D perhaps matching TRBD1 (5 bases). Trimming removed 6 bases at V and 0 bases at J, with 12 bases between. Germline CDR1 and CDR2: GTSNPN and SVGIG (reference sequence). The CDR3 has 13 residues. CDR3: CACDSTSSYEQYF. For the CDR3, the DNA is TGTGCCTGCGACAGCACCAGCTCCTACGAGCAGTACTTC.

J is TRBJ2-3 and V is TRBV7-2, with TRBD1 identical over 9 bases. Trimming took 4 bases from V and 4 from J; bases not matched to a gene: 9. This CDR3 spans 16 amino acids. Germline V gene data show CDR1 as SGHTA and CDR2 as FQGNSA. The CDR3 loop is CASSYTGGQDADTQYF. In DNA form, the CDR3 reads TGTGCCAGCAGCTATACAGGGGGCCAGGATGCAGATACGCAGTATTTT.

Only one count was recorded for this clone. The chain links TRBV4-3 to TRBJ2-1; TRBD2 might be the D (7 bases). The V gene's germline CDR1 is LGHNA and CDR2 YSLEER. CDR3 length equals 15 residues. V dropped 3 bases and J dropped 7 bases, with 16 bases sitting between them. DNA for the CDR3: TGCGCCAGCAGCCACCAAGGGGGGGATGGGAATGAGCAGTTCTTC. Translation gives CASSHQGGDGNEQFF.

The genes are TRBV14 and TRBJ2-2; no definite D call. Germline CDR1 SGHDN, CDR2 FVKESK. V shed 10 bases and J shed 1 base, with 4 bases lying between them. The length of the CDR3 is 11 residues. The CDR3 bases are TGTGCCACCCGGAACACCGGGGAGCTGTTTTTT. This translates into CATRNTGELFF.

The rearrangement uses TRBV6-1 and TRBJ2-7; D perhaps matches TRBD2 (7 bases). The CDR3 extends over 14 amino acids. Germline V gene sequence: CDR1 MNHNS, CDR2 SASEGT. Trimming stripped 0 bases from V and 4 bases from J, with 10 bases between. CDR3 DNA: TGTGCCAGCAGTGAAGCCGGGGGGCCTTACGAGCAGTACTTC. Amino acids: CASSEAGGPYEQYF.

The V call is TRBV11-3, the J call TRBJ2-7; 14 nucleotides match TRBD2. The CDR3 covers 18 residues. J lost 2 bases, V lost 4 bases, and 10 bases had no gene match. Germline values: CDR1 SGHNT, CDR2 YENEEA. The CDR3 loop reads CASSSGLAGGLGPYEQYF. The CDR3 bases are TGTGCCAGCAGCTCCGGACTAGCGGGGGGCCTTGGGCCCTACGAGCAGTACTTC. Based on the CDR3 plus reference TRBV11-3 and TRBJ2-7, the full variable domain is EAGVVQSPRYKIIEKKQPVAFWCNPISGHNTLYWYLQNLGQGPELLIRYENEEAVDDSQLPKDRFSAERLKGVDSTLKIQPAELGDSAVYLCASSSGLAGGLGPYEQYFGPGTRLTVT.

The chain links TRBV6-5 to TRBJ1-6; weak D call: TRBD1 (6 bases). CDR3 length: 14 amino acids. Germline V gene data show CDR1 as MNHEY and CDR2 as SVGAGI. V was trimmed by 8 bases and J by 10 bases, leaving 18 bases between them. CDR3 sequence (DNA): TGTGCCAGCTCGGCGGGGGCCGAGGGGTCACCCCTCCACTTT. This translates into CASSAGAEGSPLHF.

The chain has TRBV11-2 and TRBJ1-1; no clear D. Germline V gene lookup returns CDR1 SGHAT and CDR2 FQNNGV. The germline V and J ends were trimmed by 1 base and 10 bases, with 19 bases remaining between them. There are 15 residues in the CDR3. The CDR3 DNA reads as TGTGCCAGCAGCTTAGTAGATCGAGTAGCGGACCTAGCTTTCTTT. This codes for CASSLVDRVADLAFF.

The V gene is TRBV27, the J gene TRBJ1-1; D uncertain. Germline V CDR1 and CDR2: MNHEY, SMNVEV (reference sequence). V gave up 2 bases and J gave up 0 bases, with 7 bases separating them. CDR3 length: 14 residues. The CDR3 reads CASSLRQMNTEAFF. DNA for the CDR3: TGTGCCAGCAGTTTACGCCAGATGAACACTGAAGCTTTCTTT.

This chain links TRBV4-2 with TRBJ2-1; 10 nucleotides align to TRBD2. Germline V gene lookup returns CDR1 LGHNA and CDR2 YNFKEQ. The CDR3 is 16 amino acids. The V and J ends lost 0 bases and 5 bases, in that order; junction bases with no gene match: 4. The CDR3 DNA is TGTGCCAGCAGCCAAGAGGGGCTAGCGGGGGACAATGAGCAGTTCTTC. This encodes CASSQEGLAGDNEQFF.

A few counts support this clone. The J gene is TRBJ1-1, the V gene TRBV27, with 7 positions matching TRBD1. Germline V CDR1 and CDR2: MNHEY, SMNVEV (reference sequence). The CDR3 runs to 15 residues. V gave up 4 bases and J gave up 4 bases; unmatched junction bases: 9. The CDR3 is CASSSEQGSVTEAFF. The CDR3 region has the DNA TGTGCCAGCAGTTCCGAACAGGGGAGTGTCACTGAAGCTTTCTTT.

This clone occurred a few times. The gene calls are TRBV27 and TRBJ1-6, with 8 bases identical to TRBD1. Germline CDR1 MNHEY, CDR2 SMNVEV (reference sequence). There are 16 residues in the CDR3. Trimming took 4 bases from V and 8 from J; bases not matched to a gene: 10. CDR3 coding DNA: TGTGCCAGCAGTTCCAACTCCAGGGGGCCATATTCACCCCTCCACTTT. This encodes CASSSNSRGPYSPLHF.

V and J are TRBV6-1 and TRBJ1-1, with D perhaps TRBD1 (6 bases). Germline CDR1 reads MNHNS; CDR2 reads SASEGT. Trimming pared 1 base from V and 3 bases from J, leaving 6 bases between. CDR3 size: 13 residues. In DNA, the CDR3 is TGTGCCAGCAGTGAAGACAGGGACACTGAAGCTTTCTTT. Translating gives CASSEDRDTEAFF.

This clone was found a few times. The chain joins TRBV7-9 to TRBJ1-1; D is unresolved. Germline CDR1 is SEHNR and CDR2 is FQNEAQ (reference sequence). The CDR3 extends over 13 amino acids. With 2 bases removed from V and 7 bases from J, the gap between germline ends came to 11 bases. CDR3 nucleotides: TGTGCCAGCAGCTTAATCGGGGAGATTGAAGCTTTCTTT. Translation gives CASSLIGEIEAFF.

CDR3 sequence (DNA): TGTGCCAGCACCCCCAGGGGGTTGAACTACGAGCAGTACTTC. Protein sequence: CASTPRGLNYEQYF. V is TRBV6-5 and J is TRBJ2-7, with 7 nucleotides matching TRBD1. Looked up from germline, CDR1 is MNHEY and CDR2 is SVGAGI. After removal of 7 bases from V and 3 bases from J, the junction contained 9 bases not matched to a gene. The CDR3 sequence is 14 residues long.

In its sample, this clone is medium-sized. The J gene is TRBJ1-2, the V gene TRBV9; possible D gene TRBD1, 6 bases. The ends were cut back, 0 bases at V and 2 bases at J, with 8 bases in the middle. CDR3 length equals 14 residues. Germline V gives CDR1 SGDLS, CDR2 YYNGEE. The CDR3 bases are TGTGCCAGCAGCGTAGACACAGGGAACTATGGCTACACCTTC. Translation: CASSVDTGNYGYTF. The full variable domain, rest sourced from reference TRBV9 and TRBJ1-2, is DSGVTQTPKHLITATGQRVTLRCSPRSGDLSVYWYQQSLDQGLQFLIQYYNGEERAKGNILERFSAQQFPDLHSELNLSSLELGDSALYFCASSVDTGNYGYTFGSGTRLTVV.

The V gene is TRBV10-2, the J gene TRBJ1-3; D is perhaps TRBD1 (6 bases). Germline-derived CDR1 and CDR2 are WSHSY and SAAADI. The CDR3 is 15 residues long. Trimming removed 5 bases at V and 0 bases at J, with 11 bases between. The DNA for the CDR3 is TGCGCCAGCAGTTTACAGGGATTCTCTGGAAACACCATATATTTT. Its protein is CASSLQGFSGNTIYF.

The chain joins TRBV7-9 to TRBJ2-3; 11 bases are a match to TRBD2. CDR1 is SEHNR, CDR2 FQNEAQ, per germline (reference sequence). V dropped 6 bases and J dropped 6; count of bases not matched to a gene: 8. The CDR3 is 15 amino acids. The DNA of the CDR3 is TGTGCCAGCAGGGAACTAGCGGGGGCGGGGGATACGCAGTATTTT. Translated, it gives CASRELAGAGDTQYF.

The chain uses TRBV7-2 and TRBJ2-3, with a weak D call TRBD2 (5 bases). V was trimmed by 3 bases and J by 4 bases, leaving 14 bases between them. The CDR3 is made up of 15 amino acids. The germline gives CDR1 SGHTA, CDR2 FQGNSA. The CDR3 DNA follows: TGTGCCAGCAGCTTCCCTGGGAGTCGGGCAGATACGCAGTATTTT. Translated: CASSFPGSRADTQYF.

The CDR3 nucleotides are TGCGCCAGCAGCCGCCGGGGACAGGGGGACACTGAAGCTTTCTTT. It encodes CASSRRGQGDTEAFF. This rearrangement joins TRBV4-3 to TRBJ1-1; 11 nucleotides align to TRBD1. This CDR3 spans 15 amino acids. Trimming took 4 bases from V and 3 from J; bases not matched to a gene: 4. Germline CDR1 reads LGHNA; CDR2 reads YSLEER.

The chain links TRBV18 to TRBJ2-2; 7 positions agree with TRBD1. Germline V gene data show CDR1 as KGHSH and CDR2 as LQKENI. The V gene end was trimmed by 4 bases and the J gene end by 5 bases; junction bases not matched to a gene: 4. This CDR3 region has 14 residues. DNA for the CDR3: TGTGCCAGCTCACTGTCCAGGGGGACCGGGGAGCTGTTTTTT. Protein sequence: CASSLSRGTGELFF.

This chain connects TRBV4-1 to TRBJ1-1; the D is unclear. The V and J ends lost 0 bases and 12 bases respectively, with 17 bases between them. Germline V gene sequence: CDR1 MGHRA, CDR2 YSYEKL. The CDR3 spans 14 residues. CDR3 sequence: CASSQETVRGLSFF. In DNA, the CDR3 is TGCGCCAGCAGCCAAGAAACGGTTCGGGGTTTGTCTTTCTTT.

V gene TRBV6-5 combines with J gene TRBJ1-4, with 10 bases identical to TRBD1. The length of the CDR3 is 13 residues. Germline V gene data show CDR1 as MNHEY and CDR2 as SVGAGI. V lost 6 bases and J lost 7; bases outside the gene matches: 2. The CDR3 sequence is CASSRDRGEKLFF. CDR3 coding DNA: TGTGCCAGCAGCCGGGACAGGGGTGAAAAACTGTTTTTT.